These 8 T cell receptor beta chains were sequenced from one sample in a study of shared clonotypes between healthy human individuals. The method was immunoSEQ multiplex PCR; TCRdb's version includes in-frame clones alone and lacks a portion of them. This sample has over a million clones, with 95% to 97% found just once. The material sequenced was naive CD4+ T cells sorted from blood. Indicated subset: CD45RA+ positively selected. These receptors came from a man under 40 in good health.

The chain links TRBV7-3 to TRBJ2-5; the D gene is possibly TRBD1 (5 bases). Trimming removed 5 bases from V and 0 bases from J, with 16 bases in between. The CDR3 is made up of 16 amino acids. CDR1 and CDR2 from the germline V gene are SGHTA and FQGTGA. The CDR3 spells CASSPGFGAYQETQYF. The CDR3 nucleotides read TGTGCCAGCAGCCCAGGATTTGGGGCATACCAAGAGACCCAGTACTTC. Combining the CDR3 with reference TRBV7-3 and TRBJ2-5 gives the whole variable domain GAGVSQTPSNKVTEKGKYVELRCDPISGHTALYWYRQSLGQGPEFLIYFQGTGAADDSGLPNDRFFAVRPEGSVSTLKIQRTERGDSAVYLCASSPGFGAYQETQYFGPGTRLLVL.

The V call is TRBV9, the J call TRBJ2-4; 8 bases align to TRBD1. In germline, CDR1 is SGDLS, CDR2 YYNGEE. The ends lost 1 base at V and 9 bases at J; junction bases unmatched: 6. The CDR3 is made up of 14 amino acids. The CDR3 sequence: CASSVTQGASIQYF. CDR3 DNA sequence: TGTGCCAGCAGCGTAACCCAGGGGGCGAGCATTCAGTACTTC.

The rearrangement joins TRBV5-4 to TRBJ1-2; 7 bases are shared with TRBD1. The junction had 15 bases not matched to a gene; V was cut back by 4 bases and J by 3 bases. Germline-derived CDR1 and CDR2 are SGHNT and YYREEE (reference sequence). The CDR3 covers 17 residues. CDR3 sequence: CASSLTRGGFMDYGYTF. CDR3 coding DNA: TGTGCCAGCAGCCTCACCAGGGGGGGCTTTATGGACTATGGCTACACCTTC.

The rearrangement links TRBV4-2 to TRBJ1-1; perhaps TRBD1 as D (6 bases). V lost 4 bases to trimming and J lost 2 bases, with 14 bases between them. The CDR3 length is 15 residues. CDR1 is LGHNA and CDR2 is YNFKEQ in the germline V gene. The CDR3 coding sequence is TGTGCCAGCAGCCCTCGGACAGTTCCAAACACTGAAGCTTTCTTT. Translated, it gives CASSPRTVPNTEAFF.

The chain combines TRBV7-8 with TRBJ2-5; 8 bases match TRBD2. The CDR3 totals 12 residues. CDR1 and CDR2 (germline): SGHVS, FQNEAQ. Trimming at V came to 5 bases and at J to 13 bases, leaving 9 bases not matched to a gene. This CDR3 is CASSLSGDEAYF. Written as DNA, the CDR3 is TGTGCCAGCAGCCTTAGCGGGGACGAAGCGTACTTC. The full variable domain, rest sourced from reference TRBV7-8 and TRBJ2-5, is GAGVSQSPRYKVAKRGQDVALRCDPISGHVSLFWYQQALGQGPEFLTYFQNEAQLDKSGLPSDRFFAERPEGSVSTLKIQRTQQEDSAVYLCASSLSGDEAYFGPGTRLLVL.

The chain links TRBV6-6 to TRBJ1-1; unclear D gene. This CDR3 region has 13 residues. The germline V gene encodes CDR1 MNHNY and CDR2 SVGAGI (reference sequence). V was shortened by 2 bases and J by 1 base, with 5 bases between the two germline ends. This CDR3 reads CASSYTENTEAFF. In DNA, the CDR3 is TGTGCCAGCAGTTACACAGAGAACACTGAAGCTTTCTTT.

The J gene is TRBJ2-4, the V gene TRBV4-3, with TRBD1 identical over 8 bases. Germline V gene sequence: CDR1 LGHNA, CDR2 YSLEER. Trimming removed 5 bases from V and 7 bases from J; junction bases left unmatched: 4. This CDR3 has 13 amino acids. The CDR3 spells CASSTGQGNIQYF. CDR3 sequence (DNA): TGCGCCAGCAGCACCGGACAGGGTAACATTCAGTACTTC.

The V gene is TRBV12-5, the J gene TRBJ2-7; 8 bases match TRBD2. CDR1 and CDR2 (germline): LGHNT, FRNRAP. CDR3 size: 17 residues. V lost 6 bases and J lost 5; bases outside the gene matches: 18. The CDR3 is CASGSGLLSGRNDEQYF. The DNA for the CDR3 is TGTGCTAGTGGATCGGGGCTCCTCAGCGGGAGAAACGACGAGCAGTACTTC.